Below, one T cell receptor (beta chain) is given with its context. This sample is part of a study of T cell responses to AZD1222 COVID-19 vaccine. Sequencing was performed with immunoSEQ multiplex PCR; in TCRdb, only in-frame clones are kept and a portion is missing. The sample includes 130,000 or so clones, nearly 90% of them seen just once. The CDR3 is 13 residues long. V lost 7 bases to trimming and J lost 9 bases, with 16 bases between them. This TCR came from an adult who received the AZD1222 COVID-19 vaccine. The material sequenced was peripheral blood, taken 28 days after the second AZD1222 dose. The chain carries TRBV12-3 or TRBV12-4 and TRBJ1-3; possible D gene TRBD1, 6 bases. CDR3 sequence reads: CASTDSVYSTIYF. In DNA form, the CDR3 reads TGTGCCAGCACGGACAGCGTATATAGCACCATATATTTT.